The source of this TCR beta chain is a study of PD-L1 blockade in urothelial cancer. Study conclusions and caveats: Pretreatment TCR clonality in blood under the median foretold superior survival.

The CDR3 spans 15 residues. Germline lookup yields CDR1 SNHLY and CDR2 FYNNEI. V was cut by 6 bases and J by 0 bases, with 12 bases left in between. The protocol was immunoSEQ multiplex PCR, while the TCRdb copy is restricted to in-frame clones and leaves out a portion. The sample includes approximately 38,000 clones, 80% to 90% of them seen just once. In this sample, this clone turned up a few times. The antigen is unknown. The source material was PBMCs, sampled around atezolizumab (anti-PD-L1) treatment. The rearrangement links TRBV2 to TRBJ1-5, with D perhaps matching TRBD1 (6 bases). The receptor was derived from a man between 60 and 75 years old with urothelial cancer. The CDR3 DNA follows: TGTGCCAGCAGAGGACAGAGGGGTAGCAATCAGCCCCAGCATTTT. The encoded protein is CASRGQRGSNQPQHF.